Below, 15 T cell receptor beta chains from the same sample are listed, as sequenced in a study of T cell responses to AZD1222 COVID-19 vaccine. Repertoires were generated with immunoSEQ multiplex PCR, while TCRdb's copy carries only in-frame clones and drops some. The sample contains 75,000 to 95,000 clones, over 85% of which appear only once. Sequences were derived from peripheral blood, sampled 28 days after the second AZD1222 dose. All receptors come from an adult who received the AZD1222 COVID-19 vaccine.

The V gene is TRBV19, the J gene TRBJ1-2; D remains unclear. CDR1 and CDR2 from the germline V gene are LNHDA and SQIVND (reference sequence). V dropped 3 bases and J dropped 2 bases, with 16 bases sitting between them. This CDR3 spans 16 amino acids. The CDR3 bases are TGTGCCAGTAGTATGTTTGGCGCAGAGCGGAACTATGGCTACACCTTC. It specifies CASSMFGAERNYGYTF.

This clone was counted a single time. The gene calls are TRBV6-4 and TRBJ2-3, with 8 bases that match TRBD1. V was clipped by 0 bases and J by 8 bases; unmatched bases: 7. Germline V gene lookup returns CDR1 MRHNA and CDR2 SNTAGT. The CDR3 has 15 amino acids. CDR3: CASSDSGTGPSTQYF. DNA of the CDR3: TGTGCCAGCAGTGACTCCGGGACAGGCCCAAGTACGCAGTATTTT.

The chain joins TRBV3-1 (or the pseudogene TRBV3-2) to TRBJ1-2, with D uncertain. Per germline, CDR1 LGHDT and CDR2 YNNKEL (reference sequence). The V end lost 0 bases, the J end lost 4 bases, and 12 bases lay between the germline ends. The CDR3 totals 15 residues. The CDR3, as DNA: TGTGCCAGCAGCCAAGACGTAGGGATTAGCTATGGCTACACCTTC. Protein sequence: CASSQDVGISYGYTF.

The chain joins TRBV5-1 to TRBJ2-5, with D perhaps TRBD2 (6 bases). Germline CDR1 reads SGHRS; CDR2 reads YFSETQ. The CDR3 spans 14 residues. V was trimmed by 2 bases and J by 3 bases, leaving 11 bases between them. CDR3 protein: CASSLGPGEETQYF. CDR3 DNA: TGCGCCAGCAGCTTAGGACCGGGAGAAGAGACCCAGTACTTC.

The chain links TRBV6-5 to TRBJ2-1; 8 bases match TRBD1. J was trimmed by 2 bases and V by 6 bases; bases with no gene match: 6. CDR1 MNHEY and CDR2 SVGAGI come from the germline V gene. The CDR3 runs to 15 residues. The CDR3 here is CASRKNRGTYNEQFF. The DNA of the CDR3 is TGTGCCAGCAGGAAAAACAGGGGGACCTACAATGAGCAGTTCTTC.

The chain employs TRBV12-3 or TRBV12-4 and TRBJ2-7; no definite D call. CDR3 length: 12 residues. Trimming cost V 6 bases and J 5 bases, with 11 bases left between them. This CDR3 reads CASSPIGDEQYF. DNA for the CDR3: TGTGCCAGCAGCCCAATTGGCGACGAGCAGTACTTC.

The rearrangement links TRBV11-2 to TRBJ1-2; D is unresolved. Germline V gene lookup returns CDR1 SGHAT and CDR2 FQNNGV. V gave up 5 bases and J gave up 3 bases, with 7 bases separating them. There are 12 residues in the CDR3. The CDR3 protein is CASSPRDYGYTF. The CDR3, as DNA: TGTGCCAGCAGCCCCCGGGACTATGGCTACACCTTC. Filled out from reference TRBV11-2 and TRBJ1-2, the complete variable domain reads EAGVAQSPRYKIIEKRQSVAFWCNPISGHATLYWYQQILGQGPKLLIQFQNNGVVDDSQLPKDRFSAERLKGVDSTLKIQPAKLEDSAVYLCASSPRDYGYTFGSGTRLTVV.

The CDR3 is CASSLVSDEETQYF. CDR3 DNA sequence: TGTGCCAGCAGCTTAGTTTCCGACGAGGAGACCCAGTACTTC. The genes are TRBV7-9 and TRBJ2-5; the D is unclear. Deletions cut 1 base from V and 5 bases from J, with 11 bases between. This CDR3 is 14 amino acids long. Per the germline V gene, CDR1 is SEHNR and CDR2 is FQNEAQ (reference sequence).

The chain employs TRBV19 and TRBJ2-2; 12 bases match TRBD2. J gave up 3 bases and V 9 bases, and 8 bases lay outside the gene matches. The CDR3 has 16 residues. In germline, CDR1 is LNHDA, CDR2 SQIVND (reference sequence). This chain's CDR3 is CASRSLAGGYTGELFF. For the CDR3, the DNA is TGTGCCAGCCGTTCACTAGCGGGGGGATACACCGGGGAGCTGTTTTTT.

The rearrangement joins TRBV7-2 to TRBJ1-6; D possibly corresponds to TRBD1 (6 bases). CDR1 is SGHTA, CDR2 FQGNSA, per germline. The CDR3 is 16 residues long. The V gene lost 7 bases and the J gene lost 3 bases, with 16 bases spanning the gap. The CDR3 region has the DNA TGTGCCAGCACCACCAACGAGGGACACTATAATTCACCCCTCCACTTT. Its protein product is CASTTNEGHYNSPLHF. Full variable domain (missing parts from reference TRBV7-2 and TRBJ1-6): GAGVSQSPSNKVTEKGKDVELRCDPISGHTALYWYRQSLGQGLEFLIYFQGNSAPDKSGLPSDRFSAERTGGSVSTLTIQRTQQEDSAVYLCASTTNEGHYNSPLHFGNGTRLTVT.

The chain has TRBV18 and TRBJ1-6; TRBD1 might be the D (5 bases). The germline CDR1 and CDR2 sequences are KGHSH and LQKENI. The ends were cut back, 2 bases at V and 0 bases at J, with 11 bases in the middle. The CDR3 is 17 amino acids. This CDR3 is CASSPGGQGSYNSPLHF. The CDR3 region has the DNA TGTGCCAGCTCACCAGGAGGGCAGGGCTCCTATAATTCACCCCTCCACTTT.

This clone was counted once. This chain links TRBV10-1 with TRBJ2-5; 14 bases agree with TRBD2. This CDR3 is built from 17 residues. The V segment lost 0 bases and the J segment 5 bases; nucleotides outside the gene matches: 5. Germline V gene lookup returns CDR1 WNHNN and CDR2 SYGVQD (reference sequence). The CDR3 region has the DNA TGCGCCAGCAGTGAGTCTGGGACTAGCGGGGGACCGGAGACCCAGTACTTC. This translates into CASSESGTSGGPETQYF.

The V call is TRBV11-2, the J call TRBJ1-1, with D hard to call. The CDR3 sequence is 14 residues long. Germline lookup yields CDR1 SGHAT and CDR2 FQNNGV. Trimming left V 5 bases short and J 5 bases short, with 15 bases between. DNA for the CDR3: TGTGCCAGCAGCCCCGGAGCCCTAAGGACTGAAGCTTTCTTT. The encoded protein is CASSPGALRTEAFF.

V gene TRBV7-2 combines with J gene TRBJ1-5, with D possibly being TRBD1 (6 bases). Germline V lookup: CDR1 SGHTA, CDR2 FQGNSA. The CDR3 is 14 amino acids. V was shortened by 3 bases and J by 7 bases, with 13 bases between the two germline ends. CDR3 amino acids: CASSLQQGGQPQHF. The CDR3 DNA reads as TGTGCCAGCAGCTTGCAACAGGGAGGCCAGCCCCAGCATTTT. Together with reference TRBV7-2 and TRBJ1-5, the CDR3 gives the full variable domain: GAGVSQSPSNKVTEKGKDVELRCDPISGHTALYWYRQSLGQGLEFLIYFQGNSAPDKSGLPSDRFSAERTGGSVSTLTIQRTQQEDSAVYLCASSLQQGGQPQHFGDGTRLSIL.

This chain uses TRBV6-5 with TRBJ1-2, with TRBD1 identical over 7 bases. This CDR3 region has 16 residues. With 2 bases clipped from V and 7 bases from J, the junction kept 13 bases outside the gene matches. Germline values: CDR1 MNHEY, CDR2 SVGAGI. The CDR3 DNA is TGTGCCAGCAGTTACGGGACAGCCGCCTCTCCGGGTGGCTACACCTTC. This gives the protein CASSYGTAASPGGYTF.